This entry features one T cell receptor beta chain sequence. Sequencing used immunoSEQ multiplex PCR; TCRdb keeps in-frame clones, though not all of them. The repertoire holds about 270,000 clones, with around 77% as singletons. This specimen belongs to a study of cytotoxic CD8 clonotypes in ibrutinib-treated CLL. Germline CDR1 MDHEN, CDR2 SYDVKM. The junction had 4 bases not matched to a gene; V was cut back by 2 bases and J by 2 bases. The CDR3 contains 15 residues. Sequencing was performed on PBMCs, taken at disease progression, from a patient treated with ibrutinib. The source of this sequence is a human donor with chronic lymphocytic leukemia. The rearrangement joins TRBV28 to TRBJ2-7; 9 positions match TRBD1. CDR3 protein: CASSLMGTGTYEQYF. DNA for the CDR3: TGTGCCAGCAGTTTAATGGGGACAGGGACCTACGAGCAGTACTTC.